The 11 T cell receptor beta chains reported below all come from one sample, sequenced in a study of T-cell reconstitution after alpha-beta-depleted transplantation in children. For TCRbeta, the library was prepared with unique molecular identifiers. A single record per CDR3 protein comes from TCRdb applying MiXCR to the PCR reads. The sample has around 400,000 distinct CDR3 sequences; approximately 10% are singletons. Sequencing used PBMCs from the stem cell graft donor, obtained from the stem cell graft. Source of these receptors: a human donor who donated a stem cell graft to a child with acute myeloid leukemia.

This clonotype was detected many times. The chain joins TRBV12-3 or TRBV12-4 to TRBJ1-2; D is possibly TRBD1 (6 bases). Trimming stripped 5 bases from V and 3 bases from J, with 10 bases between. This CDR3 comprises 13 residues. For the CDR3, the DNA is TGTGCCAGCAGTCCGACAGGATACTATGGCTACACCTTC. Amino acids: CASSPTGYYGYTF.

There are a few counts of this clonotype. The J gene is TRBJ1-2, the V gene TRBV7-6; unclear D gene. Per the germline V gene, CDR1 is SGHVS and CDR2 is FNYEAQ. V gave up 1 base and J gave up 1 base, with 13 bases separating them. This CDR3 has 16 amino acids. In DNA, the CDR3 is TGTGCCAGCAGCTTAGGGGTGGGGAAATTTAACTATGGCTACACCTTC. Translation: CASSLGVGKFNYGYTF.

J is TRBJ1-4 and V is TRBV5-5; perhaps TRBD1 as D (6 bases). The germline gives CDR1 SGHKS, CDR2 YYEKEE (reference sequence). Trimming shortened V by 2 bases and J by 6 bases, and 11 bases separated the two germline ends. This CDR3 is 14 amino acids long. In DNA, the CDR3 is TGTGCCAGCAGCTTTAAACAGGGAGATGAAAAACTGTTTTTT. Amino acids: CASSFKQGDEKLFF. The whole variable domain, filled in from reference TRBV5-5 and TRBJ1-4, reads DAGVTQSPTHLIKTRGQQVTLRCSPISGHKSVSWYQQVLGQGPQFIFQYYEKEERGRGNFPDRFSARQFPNYSSELNVNALLLGDSALYLCASSFKQGDEKLFFGSGTQLSVL.

This clonotype was seen once. The genes are TRBV7-2 and TRBJ2-3; no clear D. Trimming cost V 5 bases and J 0 bases, with 15 bases left between them. The CDR3 is 16 residues long. Germline loops: CDR1 SGHTA, CDR2 FQGNSA. The CDR3 region has the DNA TGTGCCAGCAGCGAAAACCCGGGTCCTAGCACAGATACGCAGTATTTT. It yields the protein CASSENPGPSTDTQYF.

In this sample, this clonotype turned up many times. The CDR3 sequence: CASSELGGPTGNTIYF. Written as DNA, the CDR3 is TGTGCCAGCAGTGAACTCGGGGGCCCGACTGGAAACACCATATATTTT. The chain is built from TRBV6-1 and TRBJ1-3; D is perhaps TRBD1 (6 bases). The V gene's germline CDR1 is MNHNS and CDR2 SASEGT. This CDR3 spans 16 amino acids. The V end was cut by 2 bases, the J end by 2 bases, with 13 bases between.

This clonotype was picked up a small number of times. This chain links TRBV20-1 with TRBJ2-7; D gene ambiguous. The CDR3 is made up of 16 amino acids. Trimming removed 3 bases at V and 0 bases at J, with 18 bases between. Germline CDR1 reads DFQATT; CDR2 reads SNEGSKA (reference sequence). Here the CDR3 reads CSASSSVGPFSYEQYF. The CDR3 bases are TGCAGTGCTAGTAGCTCGGTTGGGCCCTTCTCCTACGAGCAGTACTTC.

This clonotype was seen a handful of times. This rearrangement joins TRBV9 to TRBJ1-6, with D perhaps TRBD1 (5 bases). The CDR3 totals 15 residues. Trimming took off 3 bases at V and 8 bases at J, with 15 bases between the two ends. Germline V gives CDR1 SGDLS, CDR2 YYNGEE. CDR3 nucleotide sequence: TGTGCCAGCAGCGCCGGGACTTCTAGGCATTCACCCCTCCACTTT. Translated, it gives CASSAGTSRHSPLHF.

This clonotype was recorded at least ten times. The chain is built from TRBV9 and TRBJ1-1; D not certain. Trimming stripped 0 bases from V and 4 bases from J, with 13 bases between. This CDR3 is built from 15 residues. Germline V gives CDR1 SGDLS, CDR2 YYNGEE. The DNA for the CDR3 is TGTGCCAGCAGCGTAGGTGGGGTGTTCGGCACTGAAGCTTTCTTT. Translation: CASSVGGVFGTEAFF. Full variable domain (remainder filled in from reference TRBV9 and TRBJ1-1): DSGVTQTPKHLITATGQRVTLRCSPRSGDLSVYWYQQSLDQGLQFLIQYYNGEERAKGNILERFSAQQFPDLHSELNLSSLELGDSALYFCASSVGGVFGTEAFFGQGTRLTVV.

The CDR3: CASGLTGDQPQHF. The DNA for the CDR3 is TGTGCCAGCGGGCTTACAGGGGATCAGCCCCAGCATTTT. The rearrangement uses TRBV7-9 and TRBJ1-5; 7 bases line up with TRBD1. Germline lookup yields CDR1 SEHNR and CDR2 FQNEAQ (reference sequence). The J segment lost 5 bases and the V segment lost 8 bases, leaving 6 bases of the junction unmatched. This CDR3 region has 13 residues. Combining the CDR3 with reference TRBV7-9 and TRBJ1-5 gives the whole variable domain DTGVSQNPRHKITKRGQNVTFRCDPISEHNRLYWYRQTLGQGPEFLTYFQNEAQLEKSRLLSDRFSAERPKGSFSTLEIQRTEQGDSAMYLCASGLTGDQPQHFGDGTRLSIL.

Concerning this clonotype: This may arise from a read error, as a much more abundant clone is one base away. This chain uses TRBV12-3 or TRBV12-4 with TRBJ2-2; D is unresolved. There are 13 residues in the CDR3. V was cut by 11 bases and J by 7 bases, with 17 bases left in between. The CDR3 reads CACKLEWSGELFF. For the CDR3, the DNA is TGTGCCTGTAAGCTGGAGTGGAGCGGGGAGCTGTTTTTT.

This clonotype appeared a few times. This chain links TRBV6-1 with TRBJ2-6, with D possibly TRBD1 on 6 matching bases. CDR3 length: 15 residues. CDR1 MNHNS and CDR2 SASEGT come from the germline V gene. V lost 8 bases to trimming and J lost 0 bases, with 11 bases between them. CDR3 sequence: CASSEGDSGANVLTF. CDR3 sequence (DNA): TGTGCCAGCTCCGAGGGGGACTCTGGGGCCAACGTCCTGACTTTC.